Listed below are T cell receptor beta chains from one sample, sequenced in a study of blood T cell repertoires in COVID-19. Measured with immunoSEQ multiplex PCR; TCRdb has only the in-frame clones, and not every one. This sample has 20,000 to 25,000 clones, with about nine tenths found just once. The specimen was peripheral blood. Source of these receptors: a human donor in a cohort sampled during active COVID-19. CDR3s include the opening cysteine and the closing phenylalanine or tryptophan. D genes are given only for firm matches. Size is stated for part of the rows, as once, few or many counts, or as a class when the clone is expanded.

DNA: TGTGCCAGCAGCCCCGTGGGGACAGGAAAGAACACTGAAGCTTTCTTT; CDR3: CASSPVGTGKNTEAFF; J: TRBJ1-1; size: NA; D: TRBD1; V: TRBV9
DNA: TGCGCCAGCAGCCCCCCCCAACTAGCGGGCACAGATACGCAGTATTTT; CDR3: CASSPPQLAGTDTQYF; J: TRBJ2-3; size: NA; D: TRBD2; V: TRBV5-1
DNA: TGTGCCAGCAGCGTCTATGATGTGACTGGAAACACCATATATTTT; CDR3: CASSVYDVTGNTIYF; J: TRBJ1-3; size: once; D: NA; V: TRBV9
DNA: TGTGCCAGCAGCGTAGAAAGCGGGGGGACTATAGAGCAGTACTTC; CDR3: CASSVESGGTIEQYF; J: TRBJ2-7; size: NA; D: TRBD2; V: TRBV9
DNA: TGTGCCTGGAGTCACCTGGGGAGTGGCACTGAAGCTTTCTTT; CDR3: CAWSHLGSGTEAFF; J: TRBJ1-1; size: NA; D: NA; V: TRBV30
DNA: TGTGCCAGCAGCTTAGTAAGCAGGACTAATGAAAAACTGTTTTTT; CDR3: CASSLVSRTNEKLFF; J: TRBJ1-4; size: NA; D: NA; V: TRBV7-9
DNA: TGTGCCACGTCCACACTCAGGGCGCGCGGCTACACCTTC; CDR3: CATSTLRARGYTF; J: TRBJ1-2; size: NA; D: NA; V: TRBV27
DNA: TGTGCCAGCAGCCTTTATGGCAAAAGAAATCAGCCCCAGCATTTT; CDR3: CASSLYGKRNQPQHF; J: TRBJ1-5; size: few; D: NA; V: TRBV28
DNA: TGCGCCAGCAGCCAAGATCCCACAGCTTCAAACACTGAAGCTTTCTTT; CDR3: CASSQDPTASNTEAFF; J: TRBJ1-1; size: NA; D: NA; V: TRBV4-1
DNA: TGCGCCAGCAGGTTCGGCAATCAGCCCCAGCATTTT; CDR3: CASRFGNQPQHF; J: TRBJ1-5; size: NA; D: NA; V: TRBV23-1
DNA: TGTGCCAGCAGCTTAGCAGCGAACACCGGGGAGCTGTTTTTT; CDR3: CASSLAANTGELFF; J: TRBJ2-2; size: NA; D: NA; V: TRBV13
DNA: TGTGCTAGTGGTTTGACAGGGGGAATAGATGGCTACACCTTC; CDR3: CASGLTGGIDGYTF; J: TRBJ1-2; size: once; D: TRBD1; V: TRBV12-5
DNA: TGTGCCAATCTAGTGGGACCCGGGAGGGGGGAGCTGTTTTTT; CDR3: CANLVGPGRGELFF; J: TRBJ2-2; size: NA; D: TRBD2; V: TRBV27
DNA: TGTGCCAGCAGCGCCCGGGACAGGGGAGATGGCTACACCTTC; CDR3: CASSARDRGDGYTF; J: TRBJ1-2; size: NA; D: TRBD1; V: TRBV3-1/TRBV3-2
DNA: TGTGCCAGTAGTAGAGGACTAGCGGGGGCCTCCTCCATCTCCTACGAGCAGTACTTC; CDR3: CASSRGLAGASSISYEQYF; J: TRBJ2-7; size: once; D: TRBD2; V: TRBV19
DNA: TGCGCCAGCAGCATGTTGGAGATGGACAGAGCTAACTATGGCTACACCTTC; CDR3: CASSMLEMDRANYGYTF; J: TRBJ1-2; size: NA; D: NA; V: TRBV5-1
DNA: TGTGCCAGCAGTTACTCCGTCCGGGACAGAAAGGCACCCCTCCACTTT; CDR3: CASSYSVRDRKAPLHF; J: TRBJ1-6; size: NA; D: TRBD1; V: TRBV6-5
DNA: TGTGCCAGCAGCTTGGCGGGAGTTAATGAAAAACTGTTTTTT; CDR3: CASSLAGVNEKLFF; J: TRBJ1-4; size: NA; D: NA; V: TRBV5-6
DNA: TGTGCCAGCAAATTGGGGGCCGATGAAAAACTGTTTTTT; CDR3: CASKLGADEKLFF; J: TRBJ1-4; size: NA; D: NA; V: TRBV6-5
DNA: TGTGCCAGTAGTGTCACCGGGACAGTGAGCACAGATACGCAGTATTTT; CDR3: CASSVTGTVSTDTQYF; J: TRBJ2-3; size: NA; D: TRBD1; V: TRBV19
DNA: TGCGCCAGCAGTGGGACTACCGGCACAGATACGCAGTATTTT; CDR3: CASSGTTGTDTQYF; J: TRBJ2-3; size: NA; D: NA; V: TRBV10-1
DNA: TGTGCCAGCAGCCCTACTAGCGGTGTCACCGGGGAGCTGTTTTTT; CDR3: CASSPTSGVTGELFF; J: TRBJ2-2; size: NA; D: TRBD2; V: TRBV11-3
DNA: TGCGCCAGCAGTGAGCGACCCCCGGGGGGGCGAGAGACCCAGTACTTC; CDR3: CASSERPPGGRETQYF; J: TRBJ2-5; size: NA; D: TRBD2; V: TRBV10-1
DNA: TGTGCCAGCAGCAAGACTAGCGGGGCATCCTACAATGAGCAGTTCTTC; CDR3: CASSKTSGASYNEQFF; J: TRBJ2-1; size: NA; D: TRBD2; V: TRBV3-1/TRBV3-2
DNA: TGTGCCAGCAGTCAGGCTCTTAGCAATCAGCCCCAGCATTTT; CDR3: CASSQALSNQPQHF; J: TRBJ1-5; size: NA; D: NA; V: TRBV6-5
DNA: TGTGCCAGCAGCCCATTTAGACAGGGCAAGACCCAGTACTTC; CDR3: CASSPFRQGKTQYF; J: TRBJ2-5; size: NA; D: TRBD1; V: TRBV3-1/TRBV3-2
DNA: TGTGCCAGCAGCCCCGGACAGGGCAATCAGCCCCAGCATTTT; CDR3: CASSPGQGNQPQHF; J: TRBJ1-5; size: NA; D: TRBD1; V: TRBV6-5
DNA: TGTGCCATCGGGAGCGGGACCGGGGAGCTGTTTTTT; CDR3: CAIGSGTGELFF; J: TRBJ2-2; size: NA; D: NA; V: TRBV10-3
DNA: TGTGCCAGCAGCTTTAGGGCTAGCGGGGAGTACGAGCAGTACTTC; CDR3: CASSFRASGEYEQYF; J: TRBJ2-7; size: NA; D: TRBD2; V: TRBV7-2
DNA: TGTGCCAGCAGCGGGGACAGTATCTATGGCTACACCTTC; CDR3: CASSGDSIYGYTF; J: TRBJ1-2; size: NA; D: TRBD1; V: TRBV5-4
DNA: TGTGCCAGTAGTATACGCGGGCCCACCCACGAGCAGTACTTC; CDR3: CASSIRGPTHEQYF; J: TRBJ2-7; size: NA; D: NA; V: TRBV19
DNA: TGTGCCAGCAGCCAAACCACGACAGGGGGCATTGGCTACACCTTC; CDR3: CASSQTTTGGIGYTF; J: TRBJ1-2; size: NA; D: TRBD1; V: TRBV4-2
DNA: TGTGCCAGCAAAGGACAGTACAATGAGCAGTTCTTC; CDR3: CASKGQYNEQFF; J: TRBJ2-1; size: few; D: NA; V: TRBV27
DNA: TGTGCCAGTAGTAGGCGGGGGCTCACTGAAGCTTTCTTT; CDR3: CASSRRGLTEAFF; J: TRBJ1-1; size: NA; D: NA; V: TRBV19
DNA: TGTGCCAGCTCACCGGACAGAAACTCCTACGAGCAGTACTTC; CDR3: CASSPDRNSYEQYF; J: TRBJ2-7; size: NA; D: NA; V: TRBV18
DNA: TGTGCCAGCAGTAGAGCGGGGGTCCAAGAGACCCAGTACTTC; CDR3: CASSRAGVQETQYF; J: TRBJ2-5; size: NA; D: TRBD2; V: TRBV6-5
DNA: TGTGCCAGCAGCTTACCAAGGATTAACAGTGCAACTAATGAAAAACTGTTTTTT; CDR3: CASSLPRINSATNEKLFF; J: TRBJ1-4; size: NA; D: NA; V: TRBV5-8
DNA: TGTGCCAGCAGTCCAAAAGAGACCCAGTACTTC; CDR3: CASSPKETQYF; J: TRBJ2-5; size: once; D: NA; V: TRBV12-3/TRBV12-4
DNA: TGTGCCACTACTAGCGGGAGCCAATACGAGCAGTACTTC; CDR3: CATTSGSQYEQYF; J: TRBJ2-7; size: NA; D: TRBD2; V: TRBV10-3
DNA: TGTGCCAGCAGCCATCACTTCGGGCCCAGGGGAACTAACTATGGCTACACCTTC; CDR3: CASSHHFGPRGTNYGYTF; J: TRBJ1-2; size: NA; D: NA; V: TRBV7-6
DNA: TGTGCCAGCAGCCACGGGACTAGCGGGGGACAAGAGACCCAGTACTTC; CDR3: CASSHGTSGGQETQYF; J: TRBJ2-5; size: NA; D: TRBD2; V: TRBV4-2
DNA: TGTGCCAGCACCCCGGGAACAGGCACAGATACGCAGTATTTT; CDR3: CASTPGTGTDTQYF; J: TRBJ2-3; size: NA; D: NA; V: TRBV5-8
DNA: TGTGCCAGCAGTCGGCAGGTCAGCCCCACTGAAGCTTTCTTT; CDR3: CASSRQVSPTEAFF; J: TRBJ1-1; size: NA; D: NA; V: TRBV27
DNA: TGTGCCAGCAGCAACCGACCGGGACAGGGGGTCGCTGAAGCTTTCTTT; CDR3: CASSNRPGQGVAEAFF; J: TRBJ1-1; size: NA; D: TRBD1; V: TRBV27
DNA: TGTGCCACCCAAGACAGGGGAAGGGACGAGCAGTACTTC; CDR3: CATQDRGRDEQYF; J: TRBJ2-7; size: once; D: TRBD1; V: TRBV19
DNA: TGTGCCAGCAGTTTTTCGCGAGATCAGCCCCAGCATTTT; CDR3: CASSFSRDQPQHF; J: TRBJ1-5; size: NA; D: NA; V: TRBV12-3/TRBV12-4
DNA: TGTGCCAGCAGCTTAGATCCGACACCAAACTATGGCTACACCTTC; CDR3: CASSLDPTPNYGYTF; J: TRBJ1-2; size: NA; D: NA; V: TRBV11-2
DNA: TGTGCCAGCTCAACCGGGACTAGCGGATCCTACGAGCAGTACTTC; CDR3: CASSTGTSGSYEQYF; J: TRBJ2-7; size: NA; D: TRBD2; V: TRBV18
DNA: TGTGCCAGCTCACCACCTGCAGCGAACTATGGCTACACCTTC; CDR3: CASSPPAANYGYTF; J: TRBJ1-2; size: NA; D: NA; V: TRBV18
DNA: TGTGCCAGCAGCTTAGATCTATTCTATGGCTACACCTTC; CDR3: CASSLDLFYGYTF; J: TRBJ1-2; size: NA; D: NA; V: TRBV7-2
DNA: TGTGCCAGCACCCTAGGCCGGACAGGGAGGTGGGTGACCCAGTACTTC; CDR3: CASTLGRTGRWVTQYF; J: TRBJ2-5; size: NA; D: TRBD1; V: TRBV3-1/TRBV3-2
DNA: TGTGCCAGCAGCCAAGATGCGGGGCCGAACGAGCAGTACTTC; CDR3: CASSQDAGPNEQYF; J: TRBJ2-7; size: NA; D: NA; V: TRBV4-2
DNA: TGTGCCAGCTCATTACAGGGGAAAGATGAAAAACTGTTTTTT; CDR3: CASSLQGKDEKLFF; J: TRBJ1-4; size: few; D: TRBD1; V: TRBV18
DNA: TGTGCCAGCAGCTTAGATCGCCTCCTTCCGGCAGATACGCAGTATTTT; CDR3: CASSLDRLLPADTQYF; J: TRBJ2-3; size: NA; D: NA; V: TRBV11-2
DNA: TGTGCCAGCTCTGTCTCTGGGGCCAACGTCCTGACTTTC; CDR3: CASSVSGANVLTF; J: TRBJ2-6; size: NA; D: NA; V: TRBV27
DNA: TGCGCCAGCAGCGGGGAGCTATATGGCTACACCTTC; CDR3: CASSGELYGYTF; J: TRBJ1-2; size: NA; D: NA; V: TRBV5-1
DNA: TGTGCCAGCAGCAACTCAGGGGTGGGGGAGCCCCAGCATTTT; CDR3: CASSNSGVGEPQHF; J: TRBJ1-5; size: NA; D: NA; V: TRBV5-6
DNA: TGCGCCAGCGGGGGGGCGAACACCGGGGAGCTGTTTTTT; CDR3: CASGGANTGELFF; J: TRBJ2-2; size: NA; D: TRBD2; V: TRBV5-1